Given below is one T cell receptor (beta chain) in context. Its antigen remains unidentified. No base quality values were provided; no much bigger clone lies one nucleotide off. V is reduced by 4 bases and J by 4 bases, leaving a spacing of 16 bases between them. There are 15 amino acids in the CDR3, from cysteine to phenylalanine inclusive. The retained sequence is limited to the CDR3, 45 bases, with the frame set at the first base. Sequences PRHDT (CDR1) and FYEKMQ (CDR2) are obtained from the germline V gene (reference sequence). The protocol used for the library was the immunoSEQ multiplex PCR assay. RNA was extracted from all samples and reverse transcribed into cDNA as template for TCR sequencing. First-strand cDNA was synthesized using SuperScript III with a 2:1 mix of oligo-dT and random hexamers. A synthetic immune receptor repertoire was used to assess amplification bias, and residual bias was removed computationally. In the source study's methods: Raw reads were preprocessed for error removal, and CDR3 was defined according to IMGT conventions as running from the conserved cysteine to phenylalanine. To get clonality, Shannon entropy was normalized by log2 of the number of productive unique TCRs and the result was subtracted from 1. Whether each scalp clone was CD4 or CD8 was inferred by checking scalp TCRbeta sequences against the CD4 and CD8 repertoires from sorted blood. The immuneACCESS repertoire file appears here via TCRdb, limited to in-frame rearrangements. These files lack a portion of the clones; in checked studies, under half of the deficit traces to unresolved V genes, and the cause of the others is not known. V, J and clone size are those of that table, while D and trimming were read from the DNA. This sample is represented by 190,000 or so clones; roughly three fifths of them were singletons. Of the sample, 10% to 15% falls within the top ten clones.

These data originate in a study of CD8+ T cells in alopecia areata (dated by TCRdb to between 2017 and 2018). Study-level background: Treated patients were enrolled in an open-label pilot trial of oral tofacitinib, 5 to 10 mg twice daily, for moderate-to-severe alopecia areata. Amplification of TCRbeta CDR3 regions was done by immunoSEQ multiplex PCR using 35 Vbeta forward primers and 13 Jbeta reverse primers. In both human patients and the C3H/HeJ mouse model, the study applied high-throughput TCRbeta sequencing to look at T cell clonal expansion in alopecia areata. On the human side, TCRbeta sequencing was run on scalp tissue and on sorted CD4+ and CD8+ peripheral blood T cells from healthy controls and from alopecia areata patients with either patchy or totalis/universalis disease. Patients stayed on tofacitinib for 6 to 18 months and then had 6 months of follow-up off drug so that delayed response and recurrence could be assessed. Scalp clonality was compared among normal scalp (n=4), patchy alopecia areata scalp (n=8), and alopecia totalis/universalis scalp (n=8). The SALT score, which quantifies the percentage of affected scalp surface area, was used to measure disease severity in treated patients. RNA came from the PAXgene miRNA kit for fixed scalp, the miRNeasy kit for PBMCs, and the RNeasy kit for mouse skin. Patients on tofacitinib were biopsied at baseline and after 4 and 24 weeks of treatment, and several of the patients also had a later scalp biopsy.

The time point label here, explained by the study, means: roughly 24 weeks on oral tofacitinib. The treatment or condition label, read with the paper, signifies: oral pan-JAK inhibitor, 5-10 mg twice daily. Lesional scalp punch biopsies and peripheral blood were collected from alopecia areata patients. PBMCs were separated by density centrifugation and stained for CD3, CD4 and CD8, after which CD4+ and CD8+ T cells were sorted on a FACSAria. The paper as a whole reports these results and caveats: Resident alphabeta T cells in normal human skin are also sequenced, complicating scalp TCR repertoire analysis, unlike mouse skin dominated by gammadelta T cells. Because the treated cohort was small and had just a single nonresponder, larger studies are needed to establish links between baseline CD8+ expansion and response. TCR sequences shared between patients were less clear than in mice, possibly partly because of HLA diversity in the patient population. Scalp clonality and the number of expanded CD8+ clones among the top 100 scalp clones were significantly decreased by tofacitinib. Higher clonality and more expanded CD8+ clones were observed in lesional scalp than in normal scalp, particularly in alopecia totalis/universalis, a finding suggestive of antigenic drive. Many expanded lesional clones were found to persist in scalp and blood during tofacitinib treatment, and relapse after treatment cessation may be partly explained by this persistence.

Source: CD8+ T cells sorted from blood, taken at week 24, from a patient treated with tofacitinib. The chain is encoded by TRBV13 joined to TRBJ2-5; the D match is possibly TRBD1 or TRBD2, with 5 bases aligned in each. The receptor's source is a human donor with alopecia areata. CDR3 loop: CASSSRGRRRETQYF. The DNA sequence is TGTGCCAGCAGCTCTAGGGGACGTCGGAGAGAGACCCAGTACTTC.